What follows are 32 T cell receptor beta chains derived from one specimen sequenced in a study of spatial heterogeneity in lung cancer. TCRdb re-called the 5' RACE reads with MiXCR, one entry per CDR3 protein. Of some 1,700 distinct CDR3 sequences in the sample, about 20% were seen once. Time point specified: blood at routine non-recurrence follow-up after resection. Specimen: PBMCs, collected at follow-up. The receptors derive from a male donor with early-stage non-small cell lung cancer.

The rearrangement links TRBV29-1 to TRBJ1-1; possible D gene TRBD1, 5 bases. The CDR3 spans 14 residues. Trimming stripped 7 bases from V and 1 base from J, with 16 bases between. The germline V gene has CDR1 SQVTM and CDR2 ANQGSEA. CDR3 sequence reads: CSARRSTENTEAFF. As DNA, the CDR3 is TGCAGCGCCCGGAGGTCGACAGAGAACACTGAAGCTTTCTTT.

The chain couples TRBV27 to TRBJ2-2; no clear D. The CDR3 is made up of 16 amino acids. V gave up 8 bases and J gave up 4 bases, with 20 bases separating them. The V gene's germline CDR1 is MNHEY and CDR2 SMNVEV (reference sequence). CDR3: CASGYTTGTGTGELFF. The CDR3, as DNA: TGTGCCAGCGGCTATACGACTGGTACTGGCACCGGGGAGCTGTTTTTT.

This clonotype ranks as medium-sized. Written as DNA, the CDR3 is TGTGCCAGCAGTTTCAGGGGGGTATACGAGCAGTACTTC. This sequence encodes CASSFRGVYEQYF. This chain connects TRBV28 to TRBJ2-7, with D maybe TRBD1 (7 bases). The germline CDR1 and CDR2 sequences are MDHEN and SYDVKM. V lost 3 bases and J 4 bases, leaving 10 bases between the germline ends. The CDR3 is 13 residues long.

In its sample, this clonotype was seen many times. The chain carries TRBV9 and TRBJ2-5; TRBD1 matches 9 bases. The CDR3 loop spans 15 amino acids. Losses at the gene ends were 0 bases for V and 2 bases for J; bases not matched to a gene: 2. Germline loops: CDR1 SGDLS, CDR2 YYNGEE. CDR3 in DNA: TGTGCCAGCAGCGTAGGACAGGGGGTTCAAGAGACCCAGTACTTC. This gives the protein CASSVGQGVQETQYF.

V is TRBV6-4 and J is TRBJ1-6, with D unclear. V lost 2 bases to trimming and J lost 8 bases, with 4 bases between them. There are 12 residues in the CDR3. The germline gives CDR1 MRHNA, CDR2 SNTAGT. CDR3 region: CASSDGYSPLHF. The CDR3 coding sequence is TGTGCCAGCAGTGACGGGTATTCACCCCTCCACTTT.

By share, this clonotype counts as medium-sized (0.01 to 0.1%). CDR3 DNA: TGTGCCAGCAGCTTATCCCCCGGCGGGGGGGCTGAGGAGCTGTTTTTT. Translation gives CASSLSPGGGAEELFF. J is TRBJ2-2 and V is TRBV7-2; 9 nucleotides line up with TRBD2. Per germline, CDR1 SGHTA and CDR2 FQGNSA. After removal of 2 bases from V and 10 bases from J, the junction contained 11 bases not matched to a gene. There are 16 residues in the CDR3.

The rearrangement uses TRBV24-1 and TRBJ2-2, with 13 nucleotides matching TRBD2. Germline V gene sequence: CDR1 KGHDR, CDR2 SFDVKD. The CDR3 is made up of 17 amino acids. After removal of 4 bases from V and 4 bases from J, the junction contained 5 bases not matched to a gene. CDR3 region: CATSDRGLAGSTGELFF. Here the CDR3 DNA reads TGTGCCACCAGTGACCGGGGACTAGCGGGGAGCACCGGGGAGCTGTTTTTT.

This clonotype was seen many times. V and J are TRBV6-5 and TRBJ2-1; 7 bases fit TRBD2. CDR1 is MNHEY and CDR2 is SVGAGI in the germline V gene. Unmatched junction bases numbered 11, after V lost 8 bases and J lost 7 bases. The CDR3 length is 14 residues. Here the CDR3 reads CASRGGRRENEQFF. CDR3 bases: TGTGCCAGCCGCGGGGGACGGAGGGAGAATGAGCAGTTCTTC.

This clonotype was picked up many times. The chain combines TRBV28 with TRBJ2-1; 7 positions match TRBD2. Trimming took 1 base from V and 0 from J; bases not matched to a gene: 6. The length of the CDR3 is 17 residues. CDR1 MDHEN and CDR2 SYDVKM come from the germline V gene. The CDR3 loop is CASSLSTSGASYNEQFF. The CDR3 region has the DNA TGTGCCAGCAGTTTATCCACGAGCGGGGCCTCCTACAATGAGCAGTTCTTC.

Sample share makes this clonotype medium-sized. The CDR3 DNA sequence: TGTGCCAGCAGAACAGTCCGGACAGGGAACACCGGGGAGCTGTTTTTT. It translates to CASRTVRTGNTGELFF. This chain uses TRBV11-2 with TRBJ2-2; 7 bases are shared with TRBD1. The V and J ends lost 6 bases and 1 base, in that order; junction bases with no gene match: 8. The CDR3 is 16 amino acids. The germline V gene encodes CDR1 SGHAT and CDR2 FQNNGV.

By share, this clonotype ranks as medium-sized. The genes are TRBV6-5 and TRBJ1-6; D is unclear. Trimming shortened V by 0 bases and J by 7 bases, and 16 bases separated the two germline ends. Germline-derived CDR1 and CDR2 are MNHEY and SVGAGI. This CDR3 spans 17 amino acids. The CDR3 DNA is TGTGCCAGCAGTTACTCCCCGTCGCAGATTAGGAATTCACCCCTCCACTTT. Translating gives CASSYSPSQIRNSPLHF.

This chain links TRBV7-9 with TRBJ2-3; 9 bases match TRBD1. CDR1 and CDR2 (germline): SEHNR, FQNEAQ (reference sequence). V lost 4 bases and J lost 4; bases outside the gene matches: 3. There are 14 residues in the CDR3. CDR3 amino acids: CASSWTGAPDTQYF. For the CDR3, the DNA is TGTGCCAGCAGCTGGACAGGGGCCCCAGATACGCAGTATTTT.

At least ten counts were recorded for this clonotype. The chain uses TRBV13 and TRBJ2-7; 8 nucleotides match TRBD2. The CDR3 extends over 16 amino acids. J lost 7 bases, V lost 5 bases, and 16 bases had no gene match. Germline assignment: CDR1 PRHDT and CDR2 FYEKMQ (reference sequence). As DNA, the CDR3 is TGTGCCAGCAGCCCACTAGCGGACGGAGGGGTATATGAGCAGTACTTC. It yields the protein CASSPLADGGVYEQYF. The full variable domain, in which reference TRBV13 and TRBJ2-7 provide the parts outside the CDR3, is AAGVIQSPRHLIKEKRETATLKCYPIPRHDTVYWYQQGPGQDPQFLISFYEKMQSDKGSIPDRFSAQQFSDYHSELNMSSLELGDSALYFCASSPLADGGVYEQYFGPGTRLTVT.

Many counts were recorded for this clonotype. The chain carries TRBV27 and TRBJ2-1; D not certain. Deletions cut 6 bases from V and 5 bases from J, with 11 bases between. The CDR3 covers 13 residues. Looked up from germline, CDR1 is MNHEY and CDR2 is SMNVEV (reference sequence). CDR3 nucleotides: TGTGCCAGCAGCCTCCAATCTGACAATGAGCAGTTCTTC. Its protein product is CASSLQSDNEQFF.

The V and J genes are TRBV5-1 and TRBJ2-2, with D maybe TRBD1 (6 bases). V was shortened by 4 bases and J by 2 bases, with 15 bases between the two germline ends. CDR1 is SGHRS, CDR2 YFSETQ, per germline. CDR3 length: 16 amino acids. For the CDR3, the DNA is TGCGCCAGCAGCCCACCGGGACACCGAAACACCGGGGAGCTGTTTTTT. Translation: CASSPPGHRNTGELFF.

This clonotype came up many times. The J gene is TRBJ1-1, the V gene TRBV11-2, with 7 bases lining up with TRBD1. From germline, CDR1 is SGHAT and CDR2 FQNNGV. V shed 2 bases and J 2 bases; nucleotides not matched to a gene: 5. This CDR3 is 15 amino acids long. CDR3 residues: CASSLRQGGNTEAFF. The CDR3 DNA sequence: TGTGCCAGCAGCTTACGGCAGGGGGGAAACACTGAAGCTTTCTTT.

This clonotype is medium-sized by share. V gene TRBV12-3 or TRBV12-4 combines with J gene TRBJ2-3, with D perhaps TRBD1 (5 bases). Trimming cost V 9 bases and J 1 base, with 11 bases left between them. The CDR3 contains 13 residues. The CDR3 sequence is CASRIRGTDTQYF. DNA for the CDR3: TGTGCCAGTAGGATCAGGGGCACAGATACGCAGTATTTT.

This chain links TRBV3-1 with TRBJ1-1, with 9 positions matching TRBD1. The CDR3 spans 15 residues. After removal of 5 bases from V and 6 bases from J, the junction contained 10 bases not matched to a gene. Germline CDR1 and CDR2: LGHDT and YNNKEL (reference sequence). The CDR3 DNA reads TGTGCCAGCAGCTGGGAGGGACAGGGAATTGCTGAAGCTTTCTTT. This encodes CASSWEGQGIAEAFF.

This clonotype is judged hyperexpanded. The CDR3 loop is CASSADREDQPQHF. The CDR3 DNA is TGTGCCAGCAGTGCGGACAGGGAGGATCAGCCCCAGCATTTT. The chain employs TRBV12-3 or TRBV12-4 and TRBJ1-5; 8 bases agree with TRBD1. The junction had 5 bases not matched to a gene; V was cut back by 5 bases and J by 5 bases. The length of the CDR3 is 14 residues.

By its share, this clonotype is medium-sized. The CDR3, as DNA: TGTGCCAGCAGGGTAGGGGATAATTCACCCCTCCACTTT. Its translation: CASRVGDNSPLHF. The V gene is TRBV7-9, the J gene TRBJ1-6; tentatively, D is TRBD1 (5 bases). The ends were cut back, 6 bases at V and 5 bases at J, with 8 bases in the middle. The CDR3 loop spans 13 amino acids. Germline CDR1 is SEHNR and CDR2 is FQNEAQ (reference sequence).

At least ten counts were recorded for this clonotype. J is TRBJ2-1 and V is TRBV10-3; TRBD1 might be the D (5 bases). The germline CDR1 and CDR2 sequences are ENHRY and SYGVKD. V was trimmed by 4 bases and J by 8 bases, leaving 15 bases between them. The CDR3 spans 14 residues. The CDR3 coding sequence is TGTGCCATCAGTGCTCTGACAGCCGGCGATGAGCAGTTCTTC. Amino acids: CAISALTAGDEQFF.

CDR3 residues: CASSQEAQGYNSPLHF. In DNA form, the CDR3 reads TGTGCCAGCAGCCAAGAGGCCCAGGGATATAATTCACCCCTCCACTTT. The chain couples TRBV4-2 to TRBJ1-6; D might be TRBD1 (5 bases). The ends were cut back, 0 bases at V and 4 bases at J, with 10 bases in the middle. Germline CDR1 reads LGHNA; CDR2 reads YNFKEQ. The CDR3 totals 16 residues.

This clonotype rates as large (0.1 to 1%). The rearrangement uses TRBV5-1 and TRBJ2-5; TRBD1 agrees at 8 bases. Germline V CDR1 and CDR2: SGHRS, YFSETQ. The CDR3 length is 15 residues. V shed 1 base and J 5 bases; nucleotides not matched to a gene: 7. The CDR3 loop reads CASSLFQGAKETQYF. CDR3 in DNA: TGCGCCAGCAGCTTGTTCCAGGGGGCTAAGGAGACCCAGTACTTC.

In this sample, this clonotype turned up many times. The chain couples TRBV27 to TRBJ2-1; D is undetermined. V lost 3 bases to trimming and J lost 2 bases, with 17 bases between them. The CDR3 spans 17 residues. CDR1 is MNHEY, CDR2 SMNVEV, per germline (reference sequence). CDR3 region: CASSFKGLRYTYNEQFF. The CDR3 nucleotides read TGTGCCAGCAGTTTCAAGGGATTAAGGTACACCTACAATGAGCAGTTCTTC.

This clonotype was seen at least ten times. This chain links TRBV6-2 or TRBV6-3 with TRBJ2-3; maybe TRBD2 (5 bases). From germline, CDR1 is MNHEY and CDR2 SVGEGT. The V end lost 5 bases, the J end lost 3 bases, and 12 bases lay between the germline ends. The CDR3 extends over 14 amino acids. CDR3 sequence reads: CASSTEGWTDTQYF. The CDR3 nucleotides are TGTGCCAGCAGTACTGAGGGTTGGACAGATACGCAGTATTTT.

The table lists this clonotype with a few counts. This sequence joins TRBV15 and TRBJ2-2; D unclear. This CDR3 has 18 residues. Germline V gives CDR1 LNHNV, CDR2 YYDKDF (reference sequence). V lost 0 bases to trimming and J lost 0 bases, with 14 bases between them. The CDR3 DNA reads TGTGCCACCAGCAGAGATCGGTCGGGCACCACGAACACCGGGGAGCTGTTTTTT. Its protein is CATSRDRSGTTNTGELFF.

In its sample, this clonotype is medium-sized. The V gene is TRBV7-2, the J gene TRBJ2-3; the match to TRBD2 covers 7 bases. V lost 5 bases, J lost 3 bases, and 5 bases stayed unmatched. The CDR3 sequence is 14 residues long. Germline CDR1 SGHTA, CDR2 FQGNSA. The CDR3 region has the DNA TGTGCCAGCAGCCGGACTAGGACGACAGATACGCAGTATTTT. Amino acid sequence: CASSRTRTTDTQYF.

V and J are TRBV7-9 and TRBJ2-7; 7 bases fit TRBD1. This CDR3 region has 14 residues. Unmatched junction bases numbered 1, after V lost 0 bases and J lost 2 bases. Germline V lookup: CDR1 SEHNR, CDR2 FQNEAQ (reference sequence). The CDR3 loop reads CASSLAGTAYEQYF. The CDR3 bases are TGTGCCAGCAGCTTAGCCGGGACAGCCTACGAGCAGTACTTC.

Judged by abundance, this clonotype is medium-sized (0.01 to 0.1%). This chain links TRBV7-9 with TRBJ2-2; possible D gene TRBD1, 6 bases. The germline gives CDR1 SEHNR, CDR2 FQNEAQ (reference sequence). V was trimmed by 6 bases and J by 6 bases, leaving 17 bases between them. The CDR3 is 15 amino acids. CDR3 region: CASRLDRSLPGELFF. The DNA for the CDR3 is TGTGCCAGCAGACTCGACAGGTCCCTTCCCGGGGAGCTGTTTTTT.

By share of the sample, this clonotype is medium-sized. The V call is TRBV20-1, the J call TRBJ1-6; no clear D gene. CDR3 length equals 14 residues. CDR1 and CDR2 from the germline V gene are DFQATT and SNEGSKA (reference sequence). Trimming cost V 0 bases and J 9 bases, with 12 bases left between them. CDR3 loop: CSARDSLSGSPLHF. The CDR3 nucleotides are TGCAGTGCTAGAGATTCCCTATCCGGTTCACCCCTCCACTTT.

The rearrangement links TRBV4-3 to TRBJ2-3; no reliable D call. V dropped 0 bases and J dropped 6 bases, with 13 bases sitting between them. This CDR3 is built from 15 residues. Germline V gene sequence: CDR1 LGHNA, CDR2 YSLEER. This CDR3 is CASSQELSDSDTQYF. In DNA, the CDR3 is TGCGCCAGCAGCCAAGAACTCTCCGACTCGGATACGCAGTATTTT.

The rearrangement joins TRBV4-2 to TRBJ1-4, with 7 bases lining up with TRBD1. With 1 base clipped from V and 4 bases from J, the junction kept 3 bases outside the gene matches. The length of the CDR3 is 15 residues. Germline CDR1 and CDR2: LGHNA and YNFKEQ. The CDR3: CASSQVGTDNEKLFF. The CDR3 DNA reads TGTGCCAGCAGCCAAGTGGGGACAGATAATGAAAAACTGTTTTTT.